This T cell receptor (beta chain) was recovered during a study of T cell responses to AZD1222 COVID-19 vaccine. For this clone: Its antigen is still unknown.

Assay: immunoSEQ multiplex PCR; the TCRdb copy retains only in-frame clones and omits some. This table holds some 120,000 clones, around 94% found once. The junction had 9 bases not matched to a gene; V was cut back by 5 bases and J by 3 bases. The germline gives CDR1 MNHEY, CDR2 SMNVEV (reference sequence). This CDR3 has 15 residues. General study points: Nearly half of unique spike-specific TCRs reportedly avoided B.1.351 and B.1.1.7 mutated regions. At 160-218 and 743-854, vaccine-associated CD4 TCRs were dominant, and they spanned spike. White British ancestry dominated among donors, who included more females, and clonal diversity was possibly underestimated. The study identified only six AZD1222 recipients as seropositive at baseline.

Sequences were derived from peripheral blood, sampled 28 days after the second AZD1222 dose. The TCR sequence derives from an adult who received the AZD1222 COVID-19 vaccine. The J gene is TRBJ2-7, the V gene TRBV27; 8 nucleotides match TRBD1. The CDR3 here is CASSGGQGRRYEQYF. CDR3 nucleotide sequence: TGTGCCAGCAGTGGTGGACAGGGAAGGCGCTACGAGCAGTACTTC.